One sample yielded the 30 T cell receptor beta chains listed below, sequenced in a study of blood T cell repertoires in COVID-19. Repertoires were generated with immunoSEQ multiplex PCR, while TCRdb's copy carries only in-frame clones and drops some. There are around 140,000 clones in the sample; roughly 90% occur only once, and around 4.5% lies in the top ten. Source material: PBMCs or T cells enriched from blood (not recorded which). These receptor sequences come from a man in his fifties or sixties who had recovered from COVID-19.

This clone was detected once. The V call is TRBV24-1, the J call TRBJ1-1; D is unresolved. With 10 bases removed from V and 5 bases from J, the gap between germline ends came to 10 bases. Germline V gene data show CDR1 as KGHDR and CDR2 as SFDVKD. CDR3 length: 11 amino acids. DNA of the CDR3: TGTGCCACTAGAGCCGGGACTGAAGCTTTCTTT. Residues: CATRAGTEAFF.

The chain couples TRBV7-9 to TRBJ1-2; 9 nucleotides agree with TRBD1. The trim removed 4 bases at V and 6 bases at J, leaving 9 bases unmatched. CDR1 and CDR2 from the germline V gene are SEHNR and FQNEAQ (reference sequence). The CDR3 is 15 amino acids. The CDR3 nucleotides are TGTGCCAGCAGCTCGTGGGACAGGGTCGGCCATGGCTACACCTTC. Its translation is CASSSWDRVGHGYTF.

The CDR3 protein is CASSTLGTAGAQYF. The CDR3 region has the DNA TGTGCCAGTAGTACGCTAGGGACGGCAGGGGCCCAGTACTTC. The V and J genes are TRBV19 and TRBJ2-5; D perhaps matches TRBD1 (6 bases). Germline CDR1 and CDR2: LNHDA and SQIVND (reference sequence). Trimming removed 4 bases at V and 9 bases at J, with 18 bases between. This CDR3 is built from 14 residues.

V and J are TRBV3-1 (or the pseudogene TRBV3-2) and TRBJ2-2; 7 bases are a match to TRBD2. The length of the CDR3 is 14 residues. Germline V gene data show CDR1 as LGHDT and CDR2 as YNNKEL (reference sequence). V lost 5 bases, J lost 6 bases, and 6 bases stayed unmatched. CDR3 DNA: TGTGCCAGCAGCGAGGCGGGGGATTCCGGGGAGCTGTTTTTT. This translates into CASSEAGDSGELFF.

This sequence joins TRBV6-5 and TRBJ2-7; 7 positions agree with TRBD1. The CDR3 consists of 15 residues. V trimming: 6 bases; J trimming: 2 bases; junction bases outside the gene matches: 10. The germline gives CDR1 MNHEY, CDR2 SVGAGI. The DNA of the CDR3 is TGTGCCAGCAGCCCATCCCGGGACAGCCCCTACGAGCAGTACGTC. This encodes CASSPSRDSPYEQYV.

This chain joins TRBV7-2 and TRBJ1-4, with 10 bases fitting TRBD1. Germline CDR1 is SGHTA and CDR2 is FQGNSA. This CDR3 contains 14 residues. J was trimmed by 10 bases and V by 4 bases; bases with no gene match: 6. The CDR3 sequence is CASSWTGGTGKLFF. CDR3 bases: TGTGCCAGCAGCTGGACAGGGGGGACCGGAAAACTGTTTTTT.

The chain uses TRBV6-2 or TRBV6-3 and TRBJ1-5, with D possibly TRBD1 on 6 matching bases. The CDR3 has 13 amino acids. Germline values: CDR1 MNHEY, CDR2 SVGEGT. Trimming stripped 0 bases from V and 7 bases from J, with 7 bases between. The CDR3 DNA reads TGTGCCAGCAGTTACTCCAGGGGCCAGCCCCAGCATTTT. As protein: CASSYSRGQPQHF.

The rearrangement joins TRBV21-1 to TRBJ1-5; the table's TRBD1 call for D was not verified on the DNA. TRBV21-1 is a listed pseudogene. The CDR3 sequence is 15 residues long. CDR3 nucleotides: TGTGCCAGCAGCAAAGGGGGGACAGGGAATCAGCCCCAGCATTTT. This codes for CASSKGGTGNQPQHF.

The rearrangement links TRBV18 to TRBJ1-1; 7 nucleotides align to TRBD1. CDR3 length: 15 amino acids. Germline-derived CDR1 and CDR2 are KGHSH and LQKENI. V was pared by 3 bases and J by 0 bases, with 4 bases of the junction left unmatched. CDR3 in amino acids: CASSPIDRVNTEAFF. The CDR3 coding sequence is TGTGCCAGCTCACCCATCGACAGGGTGAACACTGAAGCTTTCTTT.

The rearrangement uses TRBV18 and TRBJ1-4; D gene unclear. This CDR3 has 13 amino acids. Germline values: CDR1 KGHSH, CDR2 LQKENI. V was pared by 4 bases and J by 4 bases, with 7 bases between. CDR3 coding DNA: TGTGCCAGCTCACTTCAGTTTAATGAAAAACTGTTTTTT. Translated, it gives CASSLQFNEKLFF.

This chain uses TRBV2 with TRBJ1-4, with D possibly being TRBD1 (6 bases). V shed 1 base and J shed 10 bases, with 16 bases lying between them. This CDR3 comprises 15 residues. In germline, CDR1 is SNHLY, CDR2 FYNNEI. The CDR3 bases are TGTGCCAGCAGTGAAGGAGGGGGGGCCAGAGGAAAACTGTTTTTT. This translates into CASSEGGGARGKLFF.

This CDR3 is CASSLGSPGPGGELFF. In DNA, the CDR3 is TGTGCCAGCAGCTTAGGTTCTCCGGGCCCGGGAGGGGAGCTGTTTTTT. The chain uses TRBV11-3 and TRBJ2-2; D perhaps matches TRBD2 (5 bases). The CDR3 length is 16 residues. Per germline, CDR1 SGHNT and CDR2 YENEEA. The V end was cut by 1 base, the J end by 8 bases, with 17 bases between.

CDR3 region: CASSSYRGSNQPQHF. The DNA for the CDR3 is TGTGCCAGCAGCTCCTACAGGGGTAGTAATCAGCCCCAGCATTTT. The V and J genes are TRBV28 and TRBJ1-5; the match to TRBD1 covers 7 bases. With 6 bases clipped from V and 4 bases from J, the junction kept 9 bases outside the gene matches. This CDR3 spans 15 amino acids. Germline V gives CDR1 MDHEN, CDR2 SYDVKM.

This chain connects TRBV7-9 to TRBJ2-5; D remains ambiguous. V lost 6 bases to trimming and J lost 3 bases, with 11 bases between them. The germline V gene encodes CDR1 SEHNR and CDR2 FQNEAQ (reference sequence). The CDR3 is 13 residues long. The CDR3 reads CASRVDFEETQYF. The CDR3 DNA follows: TGTGCCAGCAGAGTAGACTTCGAAGAGACCCAGTACTTC. Drawing the rest from reference TRBV7-9 and TRBJ2-5, the complete variable domain is DTGVSQNPRHKITKRGQNVTFRCDPISEHNRLYWYRQTLGQGPEFLTYFQNEAQLEKSRLLSDRFSAERPKGSFSTLEIQRTEQGDSAMYLCASRVDFEETQYFGPGTRLLVL.

With regard to this clone: Sequence at one end of the junction differs from germline and may be a read error. The chain carries TRBV14 and TRBJ2-2, with 16 bases aligning to TRBD2. This CDR3 spans 19 amino acids. Germline V gene data show CDR1 as SGHDN and CDR2 as FVKESK. The CDR3 here is CASRTVLGTSGRAKGGAVF. The CDR3 DNA sequence: TGTGCCAGCAGGACGGTCCTTGGGACTAGCGGGAGGGCCAAGGGGGGAGCTGTTTTT.

The chain employs TRBV20-1 and TRBJ2-7; D is unresolved. This CDR3 spans 11 amino acids. Between the trimmed V and J ends, which lost 0 bases and 7 bases, there was a span of 7 bases. Germline lookup yields CDR1 DFQATT and CDR2 SNEGSKA (reference sequence). The CDR3 reads CSARDRLEQYF. CDR3 sequence (DNA): TGCAGTGCTAGAGATCGGTTGGAGCAGTACTTC.

V and J are TRBV7-9 and TRBJ2-1; no clear D gene. From germline, CDR1 is SEHNR and CDR2 FQNEAQ (reference sequence). This CDR3 contains 16 residues. V lost 4 bases, J lost 0 bases, and 13 bases lay in between. CDR3 DNA sequence: TGTGCCAGCAGCTATAGAGCTTCGAGCTCCTACAATGAGCAGTTCTTC. Its translation is CASSYRASSSYNEQFF.

This clone was seen once. The V and J genes are TRBV28 and TRBJ2-4; 9 bases line up with TRBD1. Germline V lookup: CDR1 MDHEN, CDR2 SYDVKM. The CDR3 consists of 16 residues. The junction had 5 bases not matched to a gene; V was cut back by 5 bases and J by 0 bases. CDR3 amino acids: CASSPYRGLAKNIQYF. The CDR3, as DNA: TGTGCCAGCAGTCCCTACAGGGGGCTAGCCAAAAACATTCAGTACTTC.

The chain links TRBV19 to TRBJ1-2; 9 nucleotides match TRBD1. The junction had 2 bases not matched to a gene; V was cut back by 3 bases and J by 6 bases. Germline V gene sequence: CDR1 LNHDA, CDR2 SQIVND (reference sequence). This CDR3 is 13 amino acids long. The CDR3 DNA reads as TGTGCCAGTAGTATCGGACAGGGGAATGGCTACACCTTC. Its translation is CASSIGQGNGYTF.

The chain recombines TRBV4-1 with TRBJ2-5; 9 bases align to TRBD2. The CDR3 extends over 16 amino acids. Germline CDR1 is MGHRA and CDR2 is YSYEKL. J lost 7 bases, V lost 0 bases, and 9 bases had no gene match. The CDR3 nucleotides are TGCGCCAGCAGCCAAGATACGGCGGGGGGGCTGGGGACCCAGTACTTC. Its translation: CASSQDTAGGLGTQYF.

This rearrangement joins TRBV24-1 to TRBJ2-1, with 7 bases aligning to TRBD2. There are 15 residues in the CDR3. The V gene's germline CDR1 is KGHDR and CDR2 SFDVKD. V lost 1 base to trimming and J lost 6 bases; unmatched junction nucleotides: 5. CDR3: CATSDFRTRGNEQFF. CDR3 nucleotides: TGTGCCACCAGTGATTTTAGGACTAGGGGCAATGAGCAGTTCTTC.

The rearrangement links TRBV6-5 to TRBJ1-1; the D is unclear. This CDR3 comprises 14 residues. Trimming pared 0 bases from V and 6 bases from J, leaving 11 bases between. CDR1 is MNHEY, CDR2 SVGAGI, per germline. This CDR3 reads CASSYSWEGSEAFF. For the CDR3, the DNA is TGTGCCAGCAGTTACTCGTGGGAGGGATCTGAAGCTTTCTTT.

The chain employs TRBV7-2 and TRBJ1-2; D is undetermined. Looked up from germline, CDR1 is SGHTA and CDR2 is FQGNSA. Deletions cut 1 base from V and 0 bases from J, with 9 bases between. CDR3 length: 15 residues. CDR3 protein: CASSLDRTANYGYTF. Written as DNA, the CDR3 is TGTGCCAGCAGCTTAGATCGTACGGCTAACTATGGCTACACCTTC. The whole variable domain, filled in from reference TRBV7-2 and TRBJ1-2, reads GAGVSQSPSNKVTEKGKDVELRCDPISGHTALYWYRQSLGQGLEFLIYFQGNSAPDKSGLPSDRFSAERTGGSVSTLTIQRTQQEDSAVYLCASSLDRTANYGYTFGSGTRLTVV.

The chain carries TRBV6-2 or TRBV6-3 and TRBJ2-2, with 9 bases fitting TRBD1. The V gene end was trimmed by 5 bases and the J gene end by 4 bases; junction bases not matched to a gene: 11. The CDR3 is 17 residues long. The germline V gene encodes CDR1 MNHEY and CDR2 SVGEGT. CDR3 DNA sequence: TGTGCCAGCAGTGCACCGAGGGACAGGGTAGTCACCGGGGAGCTGTTTTTT. It encodes CASSAPRDRVVTGELFF.

The V and J genes are TRBV6-2 or TRBV6-3 and TRBJ2-1; D is perhaps TRBD2 (6 bases). With 6 bases removed from V and 2 bases from J, the gap between germline ends came to 11 bases. Looked up from germline, CDR1 is MNHEY and CDR2 is SVGEGT. CDR3 length equals 14 residues. The chain's CDR3 is CASSQGLTYNEQFF. For the CDR3, the DNA is TGTGCCAGCAGCCAAGGACTAACCTACAATGAGCAGTTCTTC.

The chain carries TRBV23-1 and TRBJ1-4; D call uncertain. TRBV23-1 is treated as an ORF (open reading frame) with a function not yet certain. Trimming took 6 bases from V and 0 from J, leaving 11 bases between them. The CDR3 totals 15 residues. The CDR3 is CASRLFFPTNEKLFF. The CDR3 DNA is TGCGCCAGCAGACTTTTCTTTCCAACTAATGAAAAACTGTTTTTT.

The gene calls are TRBV6-5 and TRBJ1-4, with D perhaps matching TRBD1 (5 bases). Per germline, CDR1 MNHEY and CDR2 SVGAGI. Trimming cost V 2 bases and J 2 bases, with 9 bases left between them. The CDR3 extends over 15 amino acids. CDR3 sequence reads: CASSYRGRTNEKLFF. The CDR3 region has the DNA TGTGCCAGCAGTTACAGGGGTAGGACTAATGAAAAACTGTTTTTT.

This clone was observed a handful of times. The chain joins TRBV5-1 to TRBJ1-2, with D tentatively TRBD1 (6 bases). The CDR3 has 15 amino acids. V was clipped by 4 bases and J by 5 bases, with 18 bases between them. Germline lookup yields CDR1 SGHRS and CDR2 YFSETQ. The CDR3, as DNA: TGCGCCAGCAGCCCCGCCATTGGGCAGGGGTATGGCTACACCTTC. Protein sequence: CASSPAIGQGYGYTF.

The J gene is TRBJ1-6, the V gene TRBV3-1 (or the pseudogene TRBV3-2), with D hard to call. V dropped 1 base and J dropped 8 bases, with 9 bases sitting between them. The CDR3 spans 14 residues. Germline CDR1 LGHDT, CDR2 YNNKEL (reference sequence). The CDR3 sequence is CASSQGYADSPLHF. Written as DNA, the CDR3 is TGTGCCAGCAGCCAAGGATACGCGGATTCACCCCTCCACTTT.

The V gene is TRBV10-3, the J gene TRBJ2-1, with 8 bases fitting TRBD1. Germline-derived CDR1 and CDR2 are ENHRY and SYGVKD. Unmatched junction bases numbered 10, after V lost 8 bases and J lost 10 bases. The CDR3 is made up of 13 amino acids. The CDR3, as DNA: TGTGCCATCTCCGGACAGGGATTTGGGGAGCAGTTCTTC. Translated: CAISGQGFGEQFF.